Included here is one T cell receptor beta chain sequence, with context. This specimen belongs to a study of CD8+CD57+ T cells in acquired aplastic anemia. Flow cytometry had shown expanded CD8+CD57+ cells in the patients chosen for sequencing. The study profiled TCR beta VDJ and CDR3 using genomic DNA as template. TCRdb processed the reads anew with MiXCR; each CDR3 protein has one entry. The sample has approximately 95,000 distinct CDR3 sequences, approximately 73% seen once. V dropped 1 base and J dropped 10 bases, with 14 bases sitting between them. The CDR3 is made up of 15 amino acids. In germline, CDR1 is SNHLY, CDR2 FYNNEI.

The chain has TRBV2 and TRBJ1-6, with D perhaps TRBD1 (5 bases). This TCR was recovered from a human donor with aplastic anemia. The sequenced material came from sorted CD4+, CD8+, or CD8+CD57+ T cells (not recorded which) from PBMCs. In DNA, the CDR3 is TGTGCCAGCAGTGAAGTCGGGGAGGGGCTCTCACCCCTCCACTTT. Translating it yields CASSEVGEGLSPLHF.